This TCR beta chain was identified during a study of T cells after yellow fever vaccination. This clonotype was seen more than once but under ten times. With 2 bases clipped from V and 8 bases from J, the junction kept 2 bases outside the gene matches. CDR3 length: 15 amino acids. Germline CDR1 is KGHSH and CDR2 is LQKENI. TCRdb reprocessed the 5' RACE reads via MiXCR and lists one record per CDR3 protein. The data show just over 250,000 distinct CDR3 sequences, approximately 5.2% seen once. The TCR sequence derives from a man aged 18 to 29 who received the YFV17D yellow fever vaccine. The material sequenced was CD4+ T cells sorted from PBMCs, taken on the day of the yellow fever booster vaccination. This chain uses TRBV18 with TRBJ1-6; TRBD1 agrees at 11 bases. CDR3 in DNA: TGTGCCAGCTCACCAGTGGGACAGGGGGATTCACCCCTCCACTTT. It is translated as CASSPVGQGDSPLHF.